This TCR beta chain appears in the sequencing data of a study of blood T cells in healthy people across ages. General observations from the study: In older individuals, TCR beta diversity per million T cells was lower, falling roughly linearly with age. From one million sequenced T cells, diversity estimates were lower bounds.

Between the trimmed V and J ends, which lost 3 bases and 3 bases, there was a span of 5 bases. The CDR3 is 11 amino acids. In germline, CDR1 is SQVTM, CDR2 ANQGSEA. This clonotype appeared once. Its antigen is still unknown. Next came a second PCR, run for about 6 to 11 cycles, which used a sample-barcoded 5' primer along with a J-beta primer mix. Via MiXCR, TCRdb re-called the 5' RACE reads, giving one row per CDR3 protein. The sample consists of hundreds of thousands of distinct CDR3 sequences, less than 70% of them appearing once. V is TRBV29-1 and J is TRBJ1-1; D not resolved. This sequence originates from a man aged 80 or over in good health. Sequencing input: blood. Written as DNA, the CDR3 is TGCAGCGTTGACGGAGACACTGAAGCTTTCTTT. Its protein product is CSVDGDTEAFF.